This T cell receptor beta chain came from a study of blood T cells in healthy people across ages. Germline V gives CDR1 SGHTA, CDR2 FQGNSA. The CDR3 covers 14 residues. PCR was performed a second time for roughly 7 to 11 cycles using a sample-barcoded 5' primer and a J-beta primer mix. TCRdb re-analysed the 5' RACE reads in MiXCR, keeping a single row per CDR3 protein. The table has 580,000 or so distinct CDR3 sequences, roughly 43% seen once. Input material: blood. This clonotype originated in a man older than 75 in good health. This sequence joins TRBV7-2 and TRBJ2-7, with 9 positions matching TRBD2. Matching the DNA end better, TRBJ2-5 makes the J call doubtful. The CDR3 sequence is CASSPRLAEETQYF. The CDR3 region has the DNA TGTGCCAGCAGCCCCAGACTAGCGGAAGAGACCCAGTACTTC.